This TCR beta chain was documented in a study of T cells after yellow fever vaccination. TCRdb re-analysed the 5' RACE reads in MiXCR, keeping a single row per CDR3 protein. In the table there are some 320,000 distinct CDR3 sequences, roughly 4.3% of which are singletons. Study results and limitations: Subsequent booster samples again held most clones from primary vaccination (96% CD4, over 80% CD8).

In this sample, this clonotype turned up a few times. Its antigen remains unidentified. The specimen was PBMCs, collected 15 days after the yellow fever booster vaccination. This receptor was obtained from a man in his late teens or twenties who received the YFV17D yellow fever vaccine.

The CDR3 nucleotides read TGTGCCAGCTCACCGTCAATGCCGGGACAGGGGATGATCAATGAGCAGTTCTTC. This codes for CASSPSMPGQGMINEQFF. The chain links TRBV18 to TRBJ2-1; the match to TRBD1 covers 10 bases. Trimming cost V 3 bases and J 6 bases; bases outside gene matches: 14. Per the germline V gene, CDR1 is KGHSH and CDR2 is LQKENI. The CDR3 sequence is 18 residues long.